This T cell receptor (beta chain) is drawn from a study of blood T cell repertoires in COVID-19 (dated by TCRdb to 2019 to 2021). In terms of the full investigation: The collaborator samples originated in the United States, Italy and Spain and spanned the acute and convalescent phases of COVID-19. The prospective study material was composed of cDNA or gDNA derived from T cells, B-cell-depleted T cells, or PBMCs. A de-identified subject ID, COVID-19 status, age in years and sex were almost always included in the sample metadata. The repertoires were released in a freely available public database intended as a resource for research on the immune response to SARS-CoV-2. Where HLA class I and class II types were available, the types were taken from metadata supplied by the sample provider, not from assay-based typing. The samples were drawn from the first 160 participants of the ongoing ImmuneRACE study and from about 1,200 subjects provided by 6 global collaborators. Subjects who had been exposed to COVID-19, were actively infected with it, or had recovered from it provided the deeply sampled blood TCRbeta repertoires that made up the dataset.

Whole blood was collected in K2EDTA tubes by collaborating institutions according to the institutions' own protocols. For TCRbeta analysis, collaborators shipped samples in one of three forms: frozen whole blood, isolated PBMCs, or DNA extracted from either of those sample types. TCRbeta CDR3 regions were amplified from genomic DNA by means of the immunoSEQ Assay, a bias-controlled multiplex PCR. The study's own analysis went as follows. Within the assay, amplification of reference gene primers was used to estimate how many nucleated cells each sample contained. To quantify the absolute abundance of each unique TCRbeta CDR3 rearrangement, sequence reads were collapsed and filtered. For each sample, productive Simpson clonality was calculated as the square root of Simpson's diversity index over productive rearrangements. This immuneACCESS table, as held by TCRdb, lists in-frame sequences with V and J called but not all clones. Of the missing ones, under half trace to an unresolved V gene in checked studies; the others have no known cause. V, J and clone size are taken as reported in that table, and D and trimming were inferred from the DNA itself. The sample table shows about 120,000 clones, and approximately 90% are seen once. The leading ten clones occupy about a fifth of the sample.

For this clone: It lacks a known antigen. Per-nucleotide qualities are absent, and no much larger clonotype sits a single base away.

V trim: 5 bases; J trim: 8 bases; unmatched bases: 3. The germline V gene sets CDR1 to SGHAT and CDR2 to FQNNGV. The CDR3 runs 14 amino acids, cysteine and phenylalanine included. The only DNA kept is the CDR3, 42 bases in frame from the first base. General conclusions and limits of the study: How much clinical and demographic metadata was included differed by source and by participant, and the metadata was provided uncurated.

This clonotype originated in a human donor with acute or convalescent COVID-19. The donor label of this sample is uncertain. What was sequenced was peripheral blood. This chain is built from TRBV11-2 and TRBJ1-6, with 10 bases aligning to TRBD1. The CDR3 region has the sequence CASSVGTGDSPLHF. The nucleotide sequence reads as follows: TGTGCCAGCAGCGTGGGGACAGGGGATTCACCCCTCCACTTT.